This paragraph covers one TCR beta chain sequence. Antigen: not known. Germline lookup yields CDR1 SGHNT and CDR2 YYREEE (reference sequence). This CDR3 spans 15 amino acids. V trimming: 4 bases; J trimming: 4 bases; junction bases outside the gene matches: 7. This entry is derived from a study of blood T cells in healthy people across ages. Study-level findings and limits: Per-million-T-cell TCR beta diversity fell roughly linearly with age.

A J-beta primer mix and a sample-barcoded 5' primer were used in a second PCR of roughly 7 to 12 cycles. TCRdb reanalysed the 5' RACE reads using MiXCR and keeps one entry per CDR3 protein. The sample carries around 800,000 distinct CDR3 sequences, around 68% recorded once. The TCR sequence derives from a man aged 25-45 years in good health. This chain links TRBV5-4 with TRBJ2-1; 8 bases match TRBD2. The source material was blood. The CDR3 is CASSDLAGQYNEQFF. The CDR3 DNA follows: TGTGCCAGCAGCGACTTAGCGGGGCAATACAATGAGCAGTTCTTC.